This T cell receptor (beta chain) was obtained from a study of cytomegalovirus exposure and HLA in healthy donors. Across the whole study: Prior work identified 120 million or so unique TCR beta sequences in approximately 200 million T cells.

In the case of this clone: Its antigen is not known.

The PCR was carried out with 60 Vbeta primers and 13 Jbeta primers. Profiled with immunoSEQ multiplex PCR; TCRdb holds only in-frame clones, not every one. Counted here are roughly 80,000 clones, around 84% occurring once; the ten biggest clones make up about 2.4%. Overall study results and limits: With DRB1 most and HLA-C fewest, TCR association rates differed between HLA loci in a later analysis. HLA alleles showed associations with 16,951 TCR beta sequences in a later analysis, at a 0.05 false discovery rate.

Input material: PBMCs. The receptor comes from a woman in her forties or fifties in good health and CMV-seronegative.

CDR3: CASSYSGAGYEQYF. In DNA, the CDR3 is TGTGCCAGCAGTTACTCGGGGGCAGGCTACGAGCAGTACTTC. V gene TRBV6-5 combines with J gene TRBJ2-7; a weak D match, TRBD1 (6 bases). V shed 0 bases and J shed 3 bases, with 9 bases lying between them. This CDR3 has 14 amino acids. Germline V CDR1 and CDR2: MNHEY, SVGAGI.